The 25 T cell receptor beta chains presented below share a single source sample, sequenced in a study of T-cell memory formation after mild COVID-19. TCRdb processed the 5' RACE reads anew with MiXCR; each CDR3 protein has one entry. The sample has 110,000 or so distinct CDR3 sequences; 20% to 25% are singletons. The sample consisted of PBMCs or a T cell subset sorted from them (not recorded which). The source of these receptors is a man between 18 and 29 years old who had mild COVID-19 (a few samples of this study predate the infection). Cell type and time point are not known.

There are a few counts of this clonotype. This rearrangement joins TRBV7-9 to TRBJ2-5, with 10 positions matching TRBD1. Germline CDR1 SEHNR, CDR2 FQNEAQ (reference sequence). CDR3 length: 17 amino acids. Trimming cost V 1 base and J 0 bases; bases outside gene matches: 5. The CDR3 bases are TGTGCCAGCAGCTTAGTATGGACAGGGGGACACCAAGAGACCCAGTACTTC. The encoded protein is CASSLVWTGGHQETQYF.

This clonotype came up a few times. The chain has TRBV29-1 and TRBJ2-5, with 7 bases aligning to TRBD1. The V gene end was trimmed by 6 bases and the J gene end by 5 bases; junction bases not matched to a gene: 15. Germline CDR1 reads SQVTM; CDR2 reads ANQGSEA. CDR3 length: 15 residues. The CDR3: CSVRPTGATGETQYF. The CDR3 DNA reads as TGCAGCGTGAGACCCACAGGGGCCACGGGGGAGACCCAGTACTTC.

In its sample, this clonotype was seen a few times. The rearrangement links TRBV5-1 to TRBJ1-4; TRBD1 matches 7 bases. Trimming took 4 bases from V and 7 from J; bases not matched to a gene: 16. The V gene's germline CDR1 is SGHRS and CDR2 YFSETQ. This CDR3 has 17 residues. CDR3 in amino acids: CASSPRDSSYPAEKLFF. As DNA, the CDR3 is TGCGCCAGCAGCCCCCGGGACAGCTCTTATCCGGCTGAAAAACTGTTTTTT.

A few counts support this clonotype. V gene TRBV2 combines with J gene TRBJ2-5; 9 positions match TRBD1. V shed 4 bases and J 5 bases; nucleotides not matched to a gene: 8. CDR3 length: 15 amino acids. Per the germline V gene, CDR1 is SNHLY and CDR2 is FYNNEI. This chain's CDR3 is CASSVTTGGRETQYF. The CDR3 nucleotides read TGTGCCAGCAGTGTCACGACAGGGGGTCGCGAGACCCAGTACTTC.

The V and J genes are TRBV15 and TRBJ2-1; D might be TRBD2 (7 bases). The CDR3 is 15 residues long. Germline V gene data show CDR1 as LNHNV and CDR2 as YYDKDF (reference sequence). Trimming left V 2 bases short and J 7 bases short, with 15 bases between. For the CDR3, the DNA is TGTGCCACCAGCAGATCCAATAGGGGGGGGAATGAGCAGTTCTTC. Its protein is CATSRSNRGGNEQFF.

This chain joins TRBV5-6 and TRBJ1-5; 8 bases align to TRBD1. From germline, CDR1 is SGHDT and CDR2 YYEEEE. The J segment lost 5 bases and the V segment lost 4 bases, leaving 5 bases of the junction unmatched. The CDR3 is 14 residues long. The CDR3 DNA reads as TGTGCCAGCAGCCTAAGACAGGGGTATCAGCCCCAGCATTTT. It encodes CASSLRQGYQPQHF.

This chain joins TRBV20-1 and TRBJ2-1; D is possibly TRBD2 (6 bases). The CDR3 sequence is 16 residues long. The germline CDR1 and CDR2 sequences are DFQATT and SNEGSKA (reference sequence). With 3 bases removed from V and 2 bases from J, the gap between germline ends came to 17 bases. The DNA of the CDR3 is TGCAGTGCTAGGCCAACCGGGACTCCCCCCTACAATGAGCAGTTCTTC. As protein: CSARPTGTPPYNEQFF.

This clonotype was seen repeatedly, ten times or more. CDR3 sequence: CATSRHRATDTQYF. Here the CDR3 DNA reads TGTGCCACCAGCAGACACCGAGCGACAGATACGCAGTATTTT. V usage is TRBV15 and J usage is TRBJ2-3; the D is unclear. V was trimmed by 2 bases and J by 3 bases, leaving 9 bases between them. Germline V CDR1 and CDR2: LNHNV, YYDKDF (reference sequence). The CDR3 has 14 amino acids. The full variable domain, in which reference TRBV15 and TRBJ2-3 provide the parts outside the CDR3, is DAMVIQNPRYQVTQFGKPVTLSCSQTLNHNVMYWYQQKSSQAPKLLFHYYDKDFNNEADTPDNFQSRRPNTSFCFLDIRSPGLGDTAMYLCATSRHRATDTQYFGPGTRLTVL.

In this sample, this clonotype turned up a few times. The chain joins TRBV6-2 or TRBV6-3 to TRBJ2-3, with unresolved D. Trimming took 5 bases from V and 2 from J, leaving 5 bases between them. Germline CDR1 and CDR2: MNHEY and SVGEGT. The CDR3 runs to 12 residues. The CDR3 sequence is CASSRTTDTQYF. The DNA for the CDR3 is TGTGCCAGCAGTCGAACCACAGATACGCAGTATTTT.

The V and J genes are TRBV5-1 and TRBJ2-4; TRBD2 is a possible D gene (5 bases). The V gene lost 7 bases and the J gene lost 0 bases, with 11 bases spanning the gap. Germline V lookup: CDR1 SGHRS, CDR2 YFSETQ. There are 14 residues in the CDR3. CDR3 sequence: CASGPGIAKNIQYF. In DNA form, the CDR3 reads TGCGCCAGCGGCCCGGGGATAGCCAAAAACATTCAGTACTTC.

The CDR3 region is CASSPSGLAGGLKQFF. The CDR3 DNA reads TGTGCCAGCAGCCCGTCTGGACTAGCGGGGGGGCTTAAGCAGTTCTTC. The chain links TRBV7-2 to TRBJ2-1, with 15 bases that match TRBD2. V shed 5 bases and J 11 bases; nucleotides not matched to a gene: 10. The CDR3 consists of 16 residues. In germline, CDR1 is SGHTA, CDR2 FQGNSA.

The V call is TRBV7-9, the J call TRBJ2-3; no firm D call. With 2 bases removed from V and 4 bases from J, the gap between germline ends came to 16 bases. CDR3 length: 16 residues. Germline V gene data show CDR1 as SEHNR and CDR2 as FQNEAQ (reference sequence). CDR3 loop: CASSLIGRGAADTQYF. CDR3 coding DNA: TGTGCCAGCAGCTTAATAGGTCGCGGTGCGGCAGATACGCAGTATTTT.

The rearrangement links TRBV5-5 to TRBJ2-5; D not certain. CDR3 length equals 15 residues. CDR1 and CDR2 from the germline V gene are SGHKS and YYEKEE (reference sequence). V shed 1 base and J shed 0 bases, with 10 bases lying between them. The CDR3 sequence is CASSLSLLYQETQYF. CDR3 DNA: TGTGCCAGCAGCTTGTCCTTGCTGTACCAAGAGACCCAGTACTTC.

CDR3 residues: CASSYGGMETQYF. DNA for the CDR3: TGTGCCAGCAGTTACGGGGGGATGGAGACCCAGTACTTC. The J gene is TRBJ2-5, the V gene TRBV6-6; tentatively, D is TRBD2 (6 bases). Germline V gene data show CDR1 as MNHNY and CDR2 as SVGAGI (reference sequence). Deletions cut 2 bases from V and 5 bases from J, with 9 bases between. The CDR3 is made up of 13 amino acids.

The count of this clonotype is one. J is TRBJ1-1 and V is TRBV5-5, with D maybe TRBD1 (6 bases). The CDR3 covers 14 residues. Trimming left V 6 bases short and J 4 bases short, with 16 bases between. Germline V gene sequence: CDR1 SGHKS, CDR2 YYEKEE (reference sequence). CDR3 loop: CASIRGPKGTEAFF. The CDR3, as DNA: TGTGCCAGCATCAGGGGTCCTAAGGGCACTGAAGCTTTCTTT.

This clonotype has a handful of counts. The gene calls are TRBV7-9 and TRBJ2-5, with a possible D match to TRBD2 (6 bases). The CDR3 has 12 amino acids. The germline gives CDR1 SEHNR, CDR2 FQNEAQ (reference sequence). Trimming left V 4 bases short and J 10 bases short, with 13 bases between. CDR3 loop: CASSSGLPSQYF. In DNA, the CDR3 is TGTGCCAGCAGCTCGGGACTTCCTAGCCAGTACTTC.

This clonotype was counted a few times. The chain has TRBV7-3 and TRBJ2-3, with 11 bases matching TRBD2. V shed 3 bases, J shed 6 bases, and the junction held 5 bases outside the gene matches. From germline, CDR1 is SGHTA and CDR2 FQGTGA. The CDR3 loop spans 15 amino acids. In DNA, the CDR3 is TGTGCCAGCAGCTTTAGCGGGGGGGCATGGGATACGCAGTATTTT. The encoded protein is CASSFSGGAWDTQYF. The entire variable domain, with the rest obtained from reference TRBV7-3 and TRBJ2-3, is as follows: GAGVSQTPSNKVTEKGKYVELRCDPISGHTALYWYRQSLGQGPEFLIYFQGTGAADDSGLPNDRFFAVRPEGSVSTLKIQRTERGDSAVYLCASSFSGGAWDTQYFGPGTRLTVL.

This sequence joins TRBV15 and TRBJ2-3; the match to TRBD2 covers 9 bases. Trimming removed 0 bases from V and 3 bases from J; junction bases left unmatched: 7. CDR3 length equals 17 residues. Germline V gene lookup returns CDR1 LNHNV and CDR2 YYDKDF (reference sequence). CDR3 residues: CATSRDRLAAATDTQYF. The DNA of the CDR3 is TGTGCCACCAGCAGAGATCGACTAGCGGCGGCAACAGATACGCAGTATTTT.

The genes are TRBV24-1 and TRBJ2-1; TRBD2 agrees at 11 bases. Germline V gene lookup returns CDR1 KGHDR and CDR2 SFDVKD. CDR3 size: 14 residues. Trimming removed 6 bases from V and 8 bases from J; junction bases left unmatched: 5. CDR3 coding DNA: TGTGCCACCAGTACTAGCGGGAGTACCCATGAGCAGTTCTTC. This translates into CATSTSGSTHEQFF.

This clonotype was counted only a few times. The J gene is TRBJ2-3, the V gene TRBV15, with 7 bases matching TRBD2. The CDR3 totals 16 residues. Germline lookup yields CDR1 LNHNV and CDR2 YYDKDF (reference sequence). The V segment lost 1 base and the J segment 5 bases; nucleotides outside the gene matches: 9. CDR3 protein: CATSRGEGRQKDTQYF. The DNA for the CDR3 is TGTGCCACCAGCAGAGGGGAGGGACGGCAAAAAGATACGCAGTATTTT.

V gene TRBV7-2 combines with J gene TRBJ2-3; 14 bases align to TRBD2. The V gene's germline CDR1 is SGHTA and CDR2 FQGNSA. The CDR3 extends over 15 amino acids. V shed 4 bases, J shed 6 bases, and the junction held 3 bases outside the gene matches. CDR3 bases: TGTGCCAGCAGCTCCAGGACTAGCGGGGGGGATACGCAGTATTTT. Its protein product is CASSSRTSGGDTQYF.

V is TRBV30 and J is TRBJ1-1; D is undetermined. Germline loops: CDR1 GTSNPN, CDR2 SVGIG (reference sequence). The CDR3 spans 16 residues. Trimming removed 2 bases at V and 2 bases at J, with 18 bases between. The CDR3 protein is CAWSSPLLGRNTEAFF. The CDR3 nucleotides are TGTGCCTGGAGTAGCCCCCTACTGGGTCGAAACACTGAAGCTTTCTTT. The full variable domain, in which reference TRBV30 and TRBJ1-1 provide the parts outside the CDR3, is SQTIHQWPATLVQPVGSPLSLECTVEGTSNPNLYWYRQAAGRGLQLLFYSVGIGQISSEVPQNLSASRPQDRQFILSSKKLLLSDSGFYLCAWSSPLLGRNTEAFFGQGTRLTVV.

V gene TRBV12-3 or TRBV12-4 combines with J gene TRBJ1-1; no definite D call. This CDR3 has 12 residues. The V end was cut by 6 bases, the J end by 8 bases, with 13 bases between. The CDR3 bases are TGTGCCAGCAGCCGGGAAGGGAGGGAAGCTTTCTTT. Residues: CASSREGREAFF.

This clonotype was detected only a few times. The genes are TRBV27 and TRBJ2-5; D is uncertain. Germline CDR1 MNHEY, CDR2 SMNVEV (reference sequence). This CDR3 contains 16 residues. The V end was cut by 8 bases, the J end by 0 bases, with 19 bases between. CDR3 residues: CASRKGTLIYQETQYF. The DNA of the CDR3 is TGTGCCAGCCGTAAAGGTACACTCATTTACCAAGAGACCCAGTACTTC.

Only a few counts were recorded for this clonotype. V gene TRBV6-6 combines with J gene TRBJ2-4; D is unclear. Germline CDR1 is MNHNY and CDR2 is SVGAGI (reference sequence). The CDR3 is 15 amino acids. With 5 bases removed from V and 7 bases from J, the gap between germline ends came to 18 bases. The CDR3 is CASSHPGQLGNIQYF. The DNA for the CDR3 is TGTGCCAGCAGTCACCCCGGGCAGTTAGGGAACATTCAGTACTTC.